A single T cell receptor beta chain is shown here with its context. Its specificity is not known. This entry belongs to a study of cytomegalovirus exposure and HLA in healthy donors. Overall study results and limits: Altogether, about 160 TCR beta chains were recorded as cytomegalovirus-associated. Later on, a genetic analysis was performed. It linked a missense variant in DCLRE1C with V- and J-gene trimming of TCR beta.

Both 60 Vbeta primers and 13 Jbeta primers went into the PCR. Libraries were prepared by immunoSEQ multiplex PCR; TCRdb keeps only in-frame clonotypes and omits some of them. The sample lists roughly 120,000 clones; 75% were seen once. Trimming removed 3 bases from V and 0 bases from J; junction bases left unmatched: 9. Germline V gene lookup returns CDR1 SGHRS and CDR2 YFSETQ. CDR3 length: 18 residues. This clonotype was obtained from a middle-aged woman in good health and CMV-seropositive. The specimen was PBMCs. The rearrangement joins TRBV5-1 to TRBJ2-2; 9 positions agree with TRBD1. CDR3 sequence: CASSWDREGTANTGELFF. DNA of the CDR3: TGCGCCAGCAGCTGGGACAGGGAGGGGACTGCGAACACCGGGGAGCTGTTTTTT.